Each of the 26 T cell receptor beta chains below was sequenced from the same sample in a study of cytomegalovirus exposure and HLA in healthy donors. The PCR employed 60 Vbeta primers together with 13 Jbeta primers. Produced via immunoSEQ multiplex PCR; TCRdb's table is partial and in-frame only. The sample holds 75,000 to 80,000 clones, about 78% seen once. The sequenced sample was PBMCs. Source of these receptors: a man aged 35 to 55 in good health and CMV-seronegative.

This clone occurred a few times. This chain joins TRBV4-2 and TRBJ2-2; the match to TRBD2 covers 7 bases. Germline CDR1 LGHNA, CDR2 YNFKEQ. CDR3 length equals 16 residues. V gave up 4 bases and J gave up 8 bases; unmatched junction bases: 13. The CDR3 loop reads CASSPRGSGNEGELFF. The CDR3 DNA reads as TGTGCCAGCAGCCCGAGGGGCAGCGGGAACGAAGGGGAGCTGTTTTTT.

The J gene is TRBJ2-5, the V gene TRBV6-1; D is unresolved. Trimming cost V 7 bases and J 5 bases, with 5 bases left between them. The CDR3 covers 10 residues. CDR1 and CDR2 from the germline V gene are MNHNS and SASEGT. The CDR3 coding sequence is TGTGCCAGCATGGAGGAGACCCAGTACTTC. It translates to CASMEETQYF.

V and J are TRBV6-6 and TRBJ2-1; no definite D call. Germline V gene data show CDR1 as MNHNY and CDR2 as SVGAGI (reference sequence). This CDR3 has 14 residues. V lost 0 bases and J lost 6, with 9 bases in between. CDR3 DNA sequence: TGTGCCAGCAGTTACTCCGGTGCGGCCAATGAGCAGTTCTTC. Protein product: CASSYSGAANEQFF.

The V and J genes are TRBV30 and TRBJ1-2; weak D call: TRBD1 (6 bases). CDR3 size: 14 residues. CDR1 is GTSNPN and CDR2 is SVGIG in the germline V gene (reference sequence). V was trimmed by 0 bases and J by 7 bases, leaving 15 bases between them. In DNA, the CDR3 is TGTGCCTGGAGTGTCGGGGGGCTCCCTCCTGGCTACACCTTC. Translated, it gives CAWSVGGLPPGYTF.

The chain couples TRBV6-1 to TRBJ2-7, with a possible D match to TRBD1 (5 bases). The germline V gene encodes CDR1 MNHNS and CDR2 SASEGT. The CDR3 length is 16 residues. V lost 1 base, J lost 3 bases, and 16 bases lay in between. The DNA of the CDR3 is TGTGCCAGCAGTGAAGATAGGGGTTCCACGGGCTACGAGCAGTACTTC. Amino acid sequence: CASSEDRGSTGYEQYF.

There are a few counts of this clone. The V gene is TRBV7-9, the J gene TRBJ1-2; D not certain. This CDR3 comprises 14 residues. V was trimmed by 5 bases and J by 5 bases, leaving 15 bases between them. Germline CDR1 SEHNR, CDR2 FQNEAQ (reference sequence). The CDR3 loop reads CASSPDRQPYGYTF. The CDR3 region has the DNA TGTGCCAGCAGCCCCGACCGACAACCTTATGGCTACACCTTC.

This chain connects TRBV2 to TRBJ1-5; perhaps TRBD1 as D (5 bases). Trimming removed 6 bases from V and 4 bases from J, with 7 bases in between. Per germline, CDR1 SNHLY and CDR2 FYNNEI. This CDR3 contains 12 residues. The CDR3 sequence: CASREGNQPQHF. CDR3 sequence (DNA): TGTGCCAGCAGGGAGGGGAATCAGCCCCAGCATTTT.

The chain uses TRBV7-2 and TRBJ2-7; the D gene is possibly TRBD1 (7 bases). V was trimmed by 5 bases and J by 3 bases, leaving 17 bases between them. The CDR3 spans 15 residues. Germline V gene sequence: CDR1 SGHTA, CDR2 FQGNSA. CDR3 coding DNA: TGTGCCAGCAGCCCAGTCGGGACAGCGGGCTACGAGCAGTACTTC. It codes for CASSPVGTAGYEQYF.

This chain uses TRBV19 with TRBJ2-2; 9 nucleotides agree with TRBD1. Looked up from germline, CDR1 is LNHDA and CDR2 is SQIVND (reference sequence). J lost 3 bases, V lost 10 bases, and 12 bases had no gene match. The CDR3 has 16 residues. CDR3 region: CAISSTGGGDTGELFF. The CDR3 DNA reads TGTGCCATCAGTTCTACAGGGGGCGGCGACACCGGGGAGCTGTTTTTT.

This sequence joins TRBV19 and TRBJ2-7; possible D gene TRBD2, 5 bases. The germline CDR1 and CDR2 sequences are LNHDA and SQIVND (reference sequence). The CDR3 contains 15 residues. V was trimmed by 3 bases and J by 3 bases, leaving 15 bases between them. CDR3 nucleotide sequence: TGTGCCAGTAGTATCCAATACCGGGGTTACTACGAGCAGTACTTC. Encoded protein: CASSIQYRGYYEQYF.

This clone was detected a few times. The chain couples TRBV6-6 to TRBJ2-1; 7 nucleotides line up with TRBD1. This CDR3 has 15 residues. CDR1 and CDR2 from the germline V gene are MNHNY and SVGAGI (reference sequence). V lost 0 bases and J lost 7; bases outside the gene matches: 6. This CDR3 reads CASSYSWDRRNEQFF. The CDR3 DNA is TGTGCCAGCAGTTACTCCTGGGACAGAAGGAATGAGCAGTTCTTC.

The gene calls are TRBV5-4 and TRBJ2-7; no clear D. The CDR3 has 14 residues. The V gene's germline CDR1 is SGHNT and CDR2 YYREEE (reference sequence). V lost 0 bases and J lost 0, with 7 bases in between. Here the CDR3 reads CASSLGTFSYEQYF. The CDR3 bases are TGTGCCAGCAGCTTGGGCACTTTCTCCTACGAGCAGTACTTC.

This sequence joins TRBV30 and TRBJ2-2; 9 positions agree with TRBD1. Germline V CDR1 and CDR2: GTSNPN, SVGIG (reference sequence). The CDR3 has 16 amino acids. The V and J ends lost 0 bases and 2 bases, in that order; junction bases with no gene match: 4. Written as DNA, the CDR3 is TGTGCCTGGAGTGTAGACAGGGGGGATAACACCGGGGAGCTGTTTTTT. Translation gives CAWSVDRGDNTGELFF.

The chain is built from TRBV5-4 and TRBJ1-1, with 7 bases identical to TRBD1. This CDR3 region has 15 residues. CDR1 is SGHNT, CDR2 YYREEE, per germline (reference sequence). V shed 4 bases, J shed 3 bases, and the junction held 9 bases outside the gene matches. CDR3 nucleotides: TGTGCCAGCAGCGCTGAGGGGGCGCATTACACTGAAGCTTTCTTT. Amino acids: CASSAEGAHYTEAFF.

The sample holds a few counts of this clone. The V gene is TRBV2, the J gene TRBJ1-5; D is unclear. CDR3 length: 14 residues. Germline values: CDR1 SNHLY, CDR2 FYNNEI. Deletions cut 5 bases from V and 3 bases from J, with 11 bases between. CDR3 DNA: TGTGCCAGCAGTTATAGACAAGACAATCAGCCCCAGCATTTT. Translated: CASSYRQDNQPQHF.

This clone was counted a single time. The CDR3 does not close with the conserved phenylalanine or tryptophan, likely indicating a read error. The chain employs TRBV5-1 and TRBJ1-1, with 8 bases aligning to TRBD1. Germline CDR1 reads SGHRS; CDR2 reads YFSETQ. V lost 4 bases to trimming and J lost 3 bases; unmatched junction nucleotides: 20. This CDR3 spans 19 amino acids. For the CDR3, the DNA is TGCGCCAGCAGCGCCGTCACTCTCCGGGACAGGCAGGGGGACACTGAAGCTTTCCTT. Translation gives CASSAVTLRDRQGDTEAFL.

The chain links TRBV11-2 to TRBJ2-7; D uncertain. The germline gives CDR1 SGHAT, CDR2 FQNNGV. The V and J ends lost 5 bases and 0 bases respectively, with 8 bases between them. The CDR3 has 13 residues. CDR3 in amino acids: CASSPPGSYEQYF. Written as DNA, the CDR3 is TGTGCCAGCAGCCCCCCGGGCTCCTACGAGCAGTACTTC.

The chain joins TRBV10-3 to TRBJ2-7; 14 bases align to TRBD2. Germline CDR1 is ENHRY and CDR2 is SYGVKD. The CDR3 contains 17 residues. With 3 bases clipped from V and 1 base from J, the junction kept 5 bases outside the gene matches. The CDR3 reads CAISDGLAGGRSYEQYF. CDR3 coding DNA: TGTGCCATCAGTGACGGACTAGCGGGAGGCCGTTCCTACGAGCAGTACTTC.

This clone was found a few times. The chain links TRBV27 to TRBJ2-1, with TRBD1 matching 12 bases. The germline V gene encodes CDR1 MNHEY and CDR2 SMNVEV (reference sequence). V lost 1 base, J lost 10 bases, and 8 bases stayed unmatched. The length of the CDR3 is 16 residues. Here the CDR3 reads CASSLWGTGGSQEQFF. Here the CDR3 DNA reads TGTGCCAGCAGTTTATGGGGGACAGGGGGCTCTCAGGAGCAGTTCTTC.

This rearrangement joins TRBV18 to TRBJ2-3; D gene uncertain. CDR3 size: 13 residues. In germline, CDR1 is KGHSH, CDR2 LQKENI. V gave up 4 bases and J gave up 0 bases, with 5 bases separating them. CDR3 protein: CASSQESTDTQYF. The CDR3 nucleotides are TGTGCCAGCTCACAGGAGAGCACAGATACGCAGTATTTT.

The rearrangement links TRBV6-5 to TRBJ2-7, with 7 bases fitting TRBD1. CDR1 and CDR2 from the germline V gene are MNHEY and SVGAGI. J was trimmed by 1 base and V by 5 bases; bases with no gene match: 2. The CDR3 consists of 13 residues. CDR3 bases: TGTGCCAGCAGTCTGGGACAGTCCTACGAGCAGTACTTC. Amino acid sequence: CASSLGQSYEQYF.

Comment on this clone: Germline is not matched at one junction end, which may reflect a read error. Other DNA sequences in the same sample also yield this CDR3. The chain is built from TRBV5-1 and TRBJ2-1; TRBD2 is a possible D gene (6 bases). Per germline, CDR1 SGHRS and CDR2 YFSETQ. The CDR3 extends over 13 amino acids. The CDR3: CASSFRPEGEQFF. The DNA of the CDR3 is TGTGCCAGCAGCTTCCGACCGGAGGGTGAGCAGTTCTTC.

The CDR3 loop reads CATSRTGTSGSDEQFF. The CDR3 nucleotides are TGTGCCACCAGCAGAACCGGGACTAGCGGGAGTGATGAGCAGTTCTTC. The chain combines TRBV15 with TRBJ2-1; 14 nucleotides line up with TRBD2. The CDR3 consists of 16 residues. CDR1 and CDR2 (germline): LNHNV, YYDKDF (reference sequence). Germline trimming cut 2 bases from V and 8 bases from J; bases unmatched to any gene: 5.

Concerning this clone: The junction does not match germline at one end; this may be a read error. The V gene is TRBV7-9, the J gene TRBJ2-1; 10 bases fit TRBD2. This CDR3 is built from 15 residues. Germline-derived CDR1 and CDR2 are SEHNR and FQNEAQ (reference sequence). This chain's CDR3 is CSSSQTSGQTGEQFF. CDR3 nucleotides: TGTTCCAGCAGCCAGACTAGCGGGCAAACAGGGGAGCAGTTCTTC.

V is TRBV6-5 and J is TRBJ2-5; 11 bases are a match to TRBD1. TRBJ2-7 explains the end of the DNA better; the J call may be wrong. Germline V gene lookup returns CDR1 MNHEY and CDR2 SVGAGI. The CDR3 has 15 amino acids. CDR3 protein: CASSSRTGGPYEQYF. CDR3 nucleotide sequence: TGTGCCAGCAGTTCACGGACAGGGGGCCCCTACGAGCAGTACTTC.

As DNA, the CDR3 is TGTGCCAGCAGTGACTCGCCGGGAGGGCCCGAGACCCAGTACTTC. It yields the protein CASSDSPGGPETQYF. The chain couples TRBV6-4 to TRBJ2-5; 8 positions agree with TRBD2. This CDR3 contains 15 residues. V lost 0 bases, J lost 5 bases, and 5 bases stayed unmatched. From germline, CDR1 is MRHNA and CDR2 SNTAGT.